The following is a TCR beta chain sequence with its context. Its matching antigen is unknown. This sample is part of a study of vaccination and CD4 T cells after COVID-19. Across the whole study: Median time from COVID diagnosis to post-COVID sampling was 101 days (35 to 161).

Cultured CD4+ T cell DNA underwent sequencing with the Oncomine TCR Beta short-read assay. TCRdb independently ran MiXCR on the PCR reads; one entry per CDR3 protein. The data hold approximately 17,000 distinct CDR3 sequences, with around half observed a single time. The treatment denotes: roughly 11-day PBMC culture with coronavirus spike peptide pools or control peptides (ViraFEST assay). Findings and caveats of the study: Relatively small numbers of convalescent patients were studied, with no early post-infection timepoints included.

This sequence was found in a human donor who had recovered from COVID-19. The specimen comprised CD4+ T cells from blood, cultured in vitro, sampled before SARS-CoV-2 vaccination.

The CDR3 spells CASSLALQEPYEQYF. CDR3 coding DNA: TGTGCCAGCAGCTTAGCGCTACAGGAGCCCTACGAGCAGTACTTC. The V gene is TRBV7-2, the J gene TRBJ2-7; TRBD1 might be the D (5 bases). V lost 0 bases and J 2 bases, leaving 11 bases between the germline ends. Germline CDR1 is SGHTA and CDR2 is FQGNSA. This CDR3 has 15 residues. The full variable domain, in which reference TRBV7-2 and TRBJ2-7 provide the parts outside the CDR3, is GAGVSQSPSNKVTEKGKDVELRCDPISGHTALYWYRQSLGQGLEFLIYFQGNSAPDKSGLPSDRFSAERTGGSVSTLTIQRTQQEDSAVYLCASSLALQEPYEQYFGPGTRLTVT.